The present T cell receptor (beta chain) was sequenced within a study of CD8 T cells in ankylosing spondylitis. It was by quantitative 5'-RACE with molecular barcodes that TCR beta libraries were made. One entry per CDR3 protein, called by TCRdb with MiXCR from the 5' RACE reads. The table has around 100,000 distinct CDR3 sequences, 24% seen once. Study-level points and caveats: Reportedly, disease-linked clones are significantly enriched in ankylosing spondylitis patients' matched synovial fluid.

About this clonotype: Its antigen is currently unknown.

The sample was synovial fluid, either unsorted or a sorted T cell fraction (not recorded which). The receptor was derived from a male donor with ankylosing spondylitis.

The CDR3 nucleotides read TGTGCCAGCGGCTACCAAGGCAATGAGCAGTTCTTC. Its protein is CASGYQGNEQFF. The chain links TRBV5-5 to TRBJ2-1; D gene ambiguous. CDR3 length: 12 residues. Looked up from germline, CDR1 is SGHKS and CDR2 is YYEKEE (reference sequence). V lost 7 bases and J lost 6, with 11 bases in between.